This T cell receptor beta chain was documented in a study of blood T cell repertoires in COVID-19. Study at large: T cells, B-cell-depleted T cells, or PBMCs supplied cDNA or gDNA.

Assay used: immunoSEQ multiplex PCR; TCRdb lists only in-frame clones, some missing. The table has roughly 170,000 clones, about 85% seen once; the top ten hold about 5.3%. V shed 6 bases and J shed 4 bases, with 14 bases lying between them. This CDR3 is built from 14 residues. Looked up from germline, CDR1 is MNHEY and CDR2 is SVGAGI. Assignments of participants to cohorts depended upon their own reported clinical history. This clone was counted a single time. The receptor's source is a woman aged 40 to 49 with acute COVID-19. Sequencing was performed on PBMCs or T cells enriched from blood (not recorded which). This chain joins TRBV6-5 and TRBJ2-3, with D perhaps TRBD2 (6 bases). Here the CDR3 DNA reads TGTGCCAGCAGCAGGGACTTAATCCCAGATACGCAGTATTTT. The encoded protein is CASSRDLIPDTQYF.